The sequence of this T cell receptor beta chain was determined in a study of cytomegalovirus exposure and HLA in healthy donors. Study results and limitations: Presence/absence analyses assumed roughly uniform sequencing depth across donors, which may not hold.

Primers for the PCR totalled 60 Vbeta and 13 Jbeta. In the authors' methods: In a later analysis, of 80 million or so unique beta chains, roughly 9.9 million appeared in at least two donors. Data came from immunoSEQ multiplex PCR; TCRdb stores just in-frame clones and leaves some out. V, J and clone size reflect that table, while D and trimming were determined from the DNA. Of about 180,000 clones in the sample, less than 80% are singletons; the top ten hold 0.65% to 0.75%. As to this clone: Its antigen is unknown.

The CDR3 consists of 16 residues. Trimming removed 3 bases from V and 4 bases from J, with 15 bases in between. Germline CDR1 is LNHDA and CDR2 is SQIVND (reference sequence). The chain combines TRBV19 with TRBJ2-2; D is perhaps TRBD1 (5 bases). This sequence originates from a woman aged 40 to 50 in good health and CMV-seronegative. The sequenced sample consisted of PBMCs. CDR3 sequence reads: CASSMVGALGTGELFF. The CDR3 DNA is TGTGCCAGTAGTATGGTAGGGGCGCTGGGCACCGGGGAGCTGTTTTTT.